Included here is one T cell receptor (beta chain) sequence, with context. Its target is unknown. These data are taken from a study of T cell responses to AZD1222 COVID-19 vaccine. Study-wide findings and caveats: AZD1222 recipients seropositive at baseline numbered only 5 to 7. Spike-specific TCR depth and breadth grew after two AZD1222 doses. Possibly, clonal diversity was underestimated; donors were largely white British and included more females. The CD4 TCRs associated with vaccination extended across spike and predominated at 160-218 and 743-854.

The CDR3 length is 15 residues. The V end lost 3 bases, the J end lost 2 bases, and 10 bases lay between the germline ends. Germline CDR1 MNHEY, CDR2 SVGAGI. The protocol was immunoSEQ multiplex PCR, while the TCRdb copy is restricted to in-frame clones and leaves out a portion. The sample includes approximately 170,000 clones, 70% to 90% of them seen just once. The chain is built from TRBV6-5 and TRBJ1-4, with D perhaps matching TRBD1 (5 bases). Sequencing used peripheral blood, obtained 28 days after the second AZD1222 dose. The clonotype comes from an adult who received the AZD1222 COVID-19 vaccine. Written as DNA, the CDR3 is TGTGCCAGCAGTTATCTTGGGACGACTAATGAAAAACTGTTTTTT. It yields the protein CASSYLGTTNEKLFF.